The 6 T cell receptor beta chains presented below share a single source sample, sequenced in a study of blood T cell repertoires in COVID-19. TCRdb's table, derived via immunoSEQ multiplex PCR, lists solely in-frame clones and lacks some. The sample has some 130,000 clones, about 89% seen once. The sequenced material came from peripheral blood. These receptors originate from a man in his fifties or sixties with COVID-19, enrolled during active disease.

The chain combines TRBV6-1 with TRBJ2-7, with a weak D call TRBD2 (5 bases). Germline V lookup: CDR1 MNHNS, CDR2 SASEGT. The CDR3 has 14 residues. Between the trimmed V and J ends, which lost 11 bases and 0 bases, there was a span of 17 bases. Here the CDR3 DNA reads TGTGCCCCCGAGGGAGTCCTGAGCTCCTACGAGCAGTACTTC. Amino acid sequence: CAPEGVLSSYEQYF.

The CDR3 region is CASSPWTRIETQYF. CDR3 DNA: TGTGCCAGCAGCCCATGGACTAGAATTGAGACCCAGTACTTC. This sequence joins TRBV3-1 (or the pseudogene TRBV3-2) and TRBJ2-5, with 7 bases identical to TRBD2. In germline, CDR1 is LGHDT, CDR2 YNNKEL (reference sequence). This CDR3 has 14 residues. V trimming: 4 bases; J trimming: 5 bases; junction bases outside the gene matches: 7.

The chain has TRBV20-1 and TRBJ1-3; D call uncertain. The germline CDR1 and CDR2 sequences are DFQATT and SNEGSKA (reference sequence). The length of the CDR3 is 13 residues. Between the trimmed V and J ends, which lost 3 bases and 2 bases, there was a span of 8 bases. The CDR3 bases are TGCAGTGCTAGTCAGAATGCTGGAAACACCATATATTTT. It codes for CSASQNAGNTIYF.

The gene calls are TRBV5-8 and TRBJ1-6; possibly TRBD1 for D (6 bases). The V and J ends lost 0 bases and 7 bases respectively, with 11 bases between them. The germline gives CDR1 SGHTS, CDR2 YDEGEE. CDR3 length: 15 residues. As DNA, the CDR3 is TGTGCCAGCAGCTTGGTCATAGGGACAAATTCACCCCTCCACTTT. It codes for CASSLVIGTNSPLHF.

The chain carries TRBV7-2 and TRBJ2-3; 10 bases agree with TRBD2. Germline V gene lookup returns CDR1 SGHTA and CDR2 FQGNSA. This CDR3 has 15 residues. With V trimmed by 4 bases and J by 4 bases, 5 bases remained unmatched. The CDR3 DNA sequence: TGTGCCAGCAGCTCAGACGGGACTAGCGCAGATACGCAGTATTTT. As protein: CASSSDGTSADTQYF. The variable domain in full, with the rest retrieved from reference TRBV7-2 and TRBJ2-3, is GAGVSQSPSNKVTEKGKDVELRCDPISGHTALYWYRQSLGQGLEFLIYFQGNSAPDKSGLPSDRFSAERTGGSVSTLTIQRTQQEDSAVYLCASSSDGTSADTQYFGPGTRLTVL.

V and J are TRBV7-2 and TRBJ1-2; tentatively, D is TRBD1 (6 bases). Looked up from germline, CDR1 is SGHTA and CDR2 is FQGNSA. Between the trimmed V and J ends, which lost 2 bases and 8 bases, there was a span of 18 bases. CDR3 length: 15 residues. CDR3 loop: CASSLSKGGVGGYTF. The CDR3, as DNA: TGTGCCAGCAGCTTAAGTAAAGGGGGGGTTGGCGGCTACACCTTC.